This TCR beta chain was found in a study of cytomegalovirus exposure and HLA in healthy donors. This clone is a singleton in its sample. The PCR ran on 60 Vbeta and 13 Jbeta primers. Sequencing used immunoSEQ multiplex PCR; TCRdb keeps in-frame clones, though not all of them. Here the sample spans some 200,000 clones, around 89% being singletons. The CDR3 has 17 residues. Germline assignment: CDR1 KGHSH and CDR2 LQKENI. The V end lost 3 bases, the J end lost 3 bases, and 20 bases lay between the germline ends. The clonotype originates from a young woman in good health and CMV-seronegative. The rearrangement uses TRBV18 and TRBJ1-2; weak D call: TRBD1 (5 bases). Sequenced input: PBMCs. In DNA, the CDR3 is TGTGCCAGCTCACCGAACCCTCGGATGGTAGGGGACTATGGCTACACCTTC. Translated: CASSPNPRMVGDYGYTF.